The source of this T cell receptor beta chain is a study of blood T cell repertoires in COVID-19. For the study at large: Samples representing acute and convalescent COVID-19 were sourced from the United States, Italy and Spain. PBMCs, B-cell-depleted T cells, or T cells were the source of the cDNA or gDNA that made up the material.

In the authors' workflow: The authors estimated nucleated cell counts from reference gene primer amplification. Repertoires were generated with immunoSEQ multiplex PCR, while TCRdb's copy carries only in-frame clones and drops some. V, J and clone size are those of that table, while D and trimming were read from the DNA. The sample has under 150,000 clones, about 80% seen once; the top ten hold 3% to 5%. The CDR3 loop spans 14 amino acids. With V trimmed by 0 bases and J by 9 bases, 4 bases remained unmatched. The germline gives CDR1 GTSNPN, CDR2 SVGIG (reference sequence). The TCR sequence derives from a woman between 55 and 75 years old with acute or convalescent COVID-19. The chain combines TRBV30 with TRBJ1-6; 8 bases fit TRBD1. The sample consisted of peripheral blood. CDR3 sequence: CAWSVSRGLSPLHF. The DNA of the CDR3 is TGTGCCTGGAGTGTATCCAGGGGGCTTTCACCCCTCCACTTT.